This section outlines one T cell receptor (beta chain) sequence together with its context. The antigen this receptor binds is unknown. Per-base quality was not reported, and no clone a single base away is much larger than it. V and J are truncated by 6 bases and 4 bases respectively, leaving an intervening sequence of 13 bases. The CDR3 sequence holds 14 residues, the cysteine and phenylalanine included. Only the CDR3 portion is preserved as DNA: 42 bases, with reading frame beginning at the first base. The germline V gene gives CDR1 as MNHNS and CDR2 as SASEGT. The source of the sample is a study of lymphopenia after photon versus proton radiotherapy (dated by TCRdb to about 2019). In the study overall: The immunological effects of photon versus proton radiation therapy were compared in patients with gastrointestinal tumors who developed high-grade lymphopenia. The study was designed to characterize how the impact on the immune system differs between the two radiation modalities. A cohort of about 22 patients with gastrointestinal tumors who received either photon or proton therapy and subsequently developed lymphopenia was included. The full study reports these points: The survival association was assessed only in patients who died, and the authors presented better survival with proton therapy as a possibility rather than a demonstrated result. During treatment, patients who received proton therapy stayed relatively stable, whereas patients who received photon therapy lost naive T cells and TCR diversity and gained effector/memory populations. Across the cohort, among patients who died, a greater drop in TCR diversity after the nadir was inversely correlated with overall survival time. After the lymphocyte count nadir, repertoires from photon-treated patients showed oligoclonal expansion, particularly of CD8+ Temra cells, and this expansion drove the decline in diversity.

Libraries were prepared through the immunoSEQ multiplex PCR assay. T cell repertoires were profiled with deep sequencing of rearranged TCR beta loci together with multiparametric flow cytometry. This is the immuneACCESS table as TCRdb keeps it, with only in-frame sequences that have V and J called. A part of the clones is gone; compared with another copy, unresolved V genes explain less than half, and the rest is unexplained. The sample table contains 50,000 to 75,000 clones; only one count was recorded for 86% of them. Roughly 2% of the sample comes from the top ten. Sample: peripheral blood, taken from a patient treated with photon-based radiotherapy. This receptor was taken from a man aged 40-49 years with gastric cancer. Recombination linked TRBV6-1 to TRBJ2-1; tentative D gene TRBD2, with 6 bases matching. In nucleotides, the sequence is TGTGCCAGCAGCACGTCGGGACTTTACAATGAGCAGTTCTTC. It codes for CASSTSGLYNEQFF.